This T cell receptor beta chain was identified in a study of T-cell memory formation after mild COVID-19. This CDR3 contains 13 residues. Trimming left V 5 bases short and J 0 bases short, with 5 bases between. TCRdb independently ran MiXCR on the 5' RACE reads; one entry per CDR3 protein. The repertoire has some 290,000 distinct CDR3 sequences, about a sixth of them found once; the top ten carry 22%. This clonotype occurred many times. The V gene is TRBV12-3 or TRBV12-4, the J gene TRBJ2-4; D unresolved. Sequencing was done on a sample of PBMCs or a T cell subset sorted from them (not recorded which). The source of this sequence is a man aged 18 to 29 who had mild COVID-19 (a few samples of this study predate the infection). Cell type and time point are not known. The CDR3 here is CASSLLAKNIQYF. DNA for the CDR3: TGTGCCAGCAGTCTATTAGCCAAAAACATTCAGTACTTC.